This T cell receptor (beta chain) was retrieved from a study of vaccination and CD4 T cells after COVID-19. About the research overall: The stimulating agents, overlapping spike peptides, came from SARS-CoV-2, HCoV-NL63, HCoV-OC43 and HCoV-229E. General study results and limits: A comparatively limited set of convalescent patients was examined, with no early post-infection timepoints.

This clonotype was seen only a few times. Its antigen is not identified. The Oncomine TCR Beta short-read assay was what sequenced the DNA obtained from cultured CD4+ T cells. The genomic DNA was obtained from cultured CD4+ T cells by extraction with the QIAamp micro DNA kit. TCRdb reanalysed the PCR reads using MiXCR and keeps one entry per CDR3 protein. This sample has roughly 10,000 distinct CDR3 sequences; approximately 52% occur once, and the top ten carry over 6.5%. The treatment denotes: roughly 11-day PBMC culture with coronavirus spike peptide pools or control peptides (ViraFEST assay). US Alpha, Beta and Delta variants postdated the positive PCR dates, which ran from March to December 2020. CDR3 length equals 15 residues. V was shortened by 3 bases and J by 3 bases, with 11 bases between the two germline ends. Per the germline V gene, CDR1 is KGHDR and CDR2 is SFDVKD.

This TCR was recovered from a human donor who had recovered from COVID-19. The sequencing input was CD4+ T cells from blood, cultured in vitro. This chain joins TRBV24-1 and TRBJ1-5; D unclear. CDR3 bases: TGTGCCACCAGTGATAACCGACATAACAATCAGCCCCAGCATTTT. Translating it yields CATSDNRHNNQPQHF.